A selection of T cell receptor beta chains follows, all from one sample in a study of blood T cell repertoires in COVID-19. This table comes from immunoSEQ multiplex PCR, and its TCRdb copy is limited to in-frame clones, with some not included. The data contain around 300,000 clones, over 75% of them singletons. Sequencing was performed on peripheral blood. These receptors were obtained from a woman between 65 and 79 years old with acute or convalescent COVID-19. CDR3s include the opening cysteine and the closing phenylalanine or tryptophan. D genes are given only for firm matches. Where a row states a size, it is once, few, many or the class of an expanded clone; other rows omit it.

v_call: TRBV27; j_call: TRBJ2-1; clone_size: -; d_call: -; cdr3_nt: TGTGCCAGCAGTTTAGACAGGCCTTACAATGAGCAGTTCTTC; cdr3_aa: CASSLDRPYNEQFF
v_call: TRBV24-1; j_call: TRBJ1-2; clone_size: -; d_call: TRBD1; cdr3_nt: TGTGCCACCAGTGACGACAGGGTCCCAGGCTATGGCTACACCTTC; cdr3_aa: CATSDDRVPGYGYTF
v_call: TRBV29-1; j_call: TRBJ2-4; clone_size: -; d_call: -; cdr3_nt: TGCAGCGTTGCGGAAAACATTCAGTACTTC; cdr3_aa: CSVAENIQYF
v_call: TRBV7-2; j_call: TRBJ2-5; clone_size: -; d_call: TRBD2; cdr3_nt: TGTGCCAGCAGCCTAGCGACTAGCGGGGGCCAAGAGACCCAGTACTTC; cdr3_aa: CASSLATSGGQETQYF
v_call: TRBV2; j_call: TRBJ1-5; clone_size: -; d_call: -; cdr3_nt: TGTGCCAGCAGTGTGCGGCAGGGTAATCAGCCCCAGCATTTT; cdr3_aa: CASSVRQGNQPQHF
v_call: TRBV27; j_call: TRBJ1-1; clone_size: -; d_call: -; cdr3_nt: TGTGCCAGCAGTTTTAGCGGGGCTATCACTGAAGCTTTCTTT; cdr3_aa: CASSFSGAITEAFF
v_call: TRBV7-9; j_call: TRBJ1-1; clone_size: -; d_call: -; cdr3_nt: TGTGCCAGCAGCTTAAAGGGGCAGACGGGGGTCGCTGAAGCTTTCTTT; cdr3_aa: CASSLKGQTGVAEAFF
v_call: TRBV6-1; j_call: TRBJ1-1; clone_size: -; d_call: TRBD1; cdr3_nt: TGTGCCAGCAGTGAAGGGTGGACAGGGCAACCTAACACTGAAGCTTTCTTT; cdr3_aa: CASSEGWTGQPNTEAFF
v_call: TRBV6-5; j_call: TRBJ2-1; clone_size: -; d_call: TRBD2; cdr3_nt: TGTGCCAGCAGTTACCTCGGGGGGGCTAGGGACAATGAGCAGTTCTTC; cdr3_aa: CASSYLGGARDNEQFF
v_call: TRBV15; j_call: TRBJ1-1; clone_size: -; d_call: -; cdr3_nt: TGTGCCACCAGCAGAGGGACAGCCCGGAAGAACACTGAAGCTTTCTTT; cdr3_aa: CATSRGTARKNTEAFF
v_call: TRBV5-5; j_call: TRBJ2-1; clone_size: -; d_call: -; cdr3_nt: TGTGCCAGCAGTATGGGCGGGGTCCCGCACAATGAGCAGTTCTTC; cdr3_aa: CASSMGGVPHNEQFF
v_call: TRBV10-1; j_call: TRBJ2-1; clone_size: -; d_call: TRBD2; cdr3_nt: TGCGCCAGCAACAGACTAGCGGGGGGCTATGAGCAGTTCTTC; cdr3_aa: CASNRLAGGYEQFF
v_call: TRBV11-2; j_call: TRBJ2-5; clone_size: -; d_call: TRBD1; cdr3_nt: TGTGCCAGCAGCTTAGCGGGACAGACGGCAAAAGAGACCCAGTACTTC; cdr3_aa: CASSLAGQTAKETQYF
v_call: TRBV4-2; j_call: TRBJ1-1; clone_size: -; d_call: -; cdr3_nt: TGTGCCAGCAGCCAAGTGCAGTTCTCCACTGAAGCTTTCTTT; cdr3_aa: CASSQVQFSTEAFF
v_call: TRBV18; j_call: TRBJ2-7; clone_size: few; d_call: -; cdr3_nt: TGTGCCAGCTCAGGATCAGGATACGAGCAGTACTTC; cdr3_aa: CASSGSGYEQYF
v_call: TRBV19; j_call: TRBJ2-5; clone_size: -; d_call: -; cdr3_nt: TGTGCCAGTCGACAGGCAGGGGAGACCCAGTACTTC; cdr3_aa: CASRQAGETQYF
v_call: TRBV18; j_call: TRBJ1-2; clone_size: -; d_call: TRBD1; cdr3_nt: TGTGCCAGCTCCCCCTATGGGGCCGGGACAGGGATCTCCTATGGCTACACCTTC; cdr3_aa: CASSPYGAGTGISYGYTF
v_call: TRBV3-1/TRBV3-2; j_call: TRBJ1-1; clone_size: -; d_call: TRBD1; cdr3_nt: TGTGCCAGCAGCTATACAGGGGTGACTGAAGCTTTCTTT; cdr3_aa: CASSYTGVTEAFF
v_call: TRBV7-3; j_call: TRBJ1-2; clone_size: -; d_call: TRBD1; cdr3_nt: TGTGCCAGCAGCCCCCAACCAGGGACAGGGTCTGGCTACACCTTC; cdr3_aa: CASSPQPGTGSGYTF
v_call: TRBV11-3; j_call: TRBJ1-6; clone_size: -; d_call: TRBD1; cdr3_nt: TGTGCCAGCAGCCCCGGGACAGATTCACCCCTCCACTTT; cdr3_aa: CASSPGTDSPLHF
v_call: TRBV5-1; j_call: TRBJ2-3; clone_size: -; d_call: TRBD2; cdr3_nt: TGCGCCAGCAGCCCGGGCTTTACTAGCGTGGATACGCAGTATTTT; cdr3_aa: CASSPGFTSVDTQYF
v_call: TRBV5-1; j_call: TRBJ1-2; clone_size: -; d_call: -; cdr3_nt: TGCGCCAGCAGGGGGACTCTGCAGAACTATGGCTACACCTTC; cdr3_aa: CASRGTLQNYGYTF
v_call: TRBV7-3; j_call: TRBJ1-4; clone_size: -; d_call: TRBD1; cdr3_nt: TGTGCCAGCAGCTCGGGACAGCCCGGCGAAAAACTGTTTTTT; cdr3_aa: CASSSGQPGEKLFF
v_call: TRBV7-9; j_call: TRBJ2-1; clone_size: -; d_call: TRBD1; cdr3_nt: TGTGCCAGCAGACAAAAGACAGGGCCAAGCAATGAGCAGTTCTTC; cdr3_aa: CASRQKTGPSNEQFF
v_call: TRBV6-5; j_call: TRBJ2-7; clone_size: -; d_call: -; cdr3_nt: TGTGCCAGCACAACAGGGATTTCCTACGAGCAGTACTTC; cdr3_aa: CASTTGISYEQYF
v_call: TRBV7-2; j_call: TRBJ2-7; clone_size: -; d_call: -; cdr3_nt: TGTGCCAGCAGCCCGAGTCGGGGGACTCGAGCAAAGGAGCAGTACTTC; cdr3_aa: CASSPSRGTRAKEQYF
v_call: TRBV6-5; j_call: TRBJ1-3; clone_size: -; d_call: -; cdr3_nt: TGTGCCAGCAGAGGGGATAGCTCTGGAAACACCATATATTTT; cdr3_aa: CASRGDSSGNTIYF
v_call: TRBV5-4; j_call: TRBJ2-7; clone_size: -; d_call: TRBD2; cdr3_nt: TGTGCCAGCAGCTTAAGGAGCGGGGGGATCTACGAGCAGTACTTC; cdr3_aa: CASSLRSGGIYEQYF
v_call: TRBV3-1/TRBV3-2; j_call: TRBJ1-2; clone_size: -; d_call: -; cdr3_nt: TGTGCCAGCAGCCAAGACGCCGGGGGGGGCTATGGCTACACCTTC; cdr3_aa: CASSQDAGGGYGYTF
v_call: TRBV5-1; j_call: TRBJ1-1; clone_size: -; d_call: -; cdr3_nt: TGCGCCAGCAGCTTGGAGGGACAGAACACTGAAGCTTTCTTT; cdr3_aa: CASSLEGQNTEAFF
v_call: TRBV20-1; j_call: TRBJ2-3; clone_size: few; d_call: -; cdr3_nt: TGCAGTGGGAGCGAGAGAGATACGCAGTATTTT; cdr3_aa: CSGSERDTQYF
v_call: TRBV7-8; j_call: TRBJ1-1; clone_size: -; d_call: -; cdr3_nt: TGTGCCAGCAGCCCCCTGGCAGGGAACACTGAAGCTTTCTTT; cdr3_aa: CASSPLAGNTEAFF
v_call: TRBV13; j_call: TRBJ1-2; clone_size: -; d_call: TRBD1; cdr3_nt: TGTGCCAGCAGCTTAGGCCGCAGGGGGCCTGGCTACACCTTC; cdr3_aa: CASSLGRRGPGYTF
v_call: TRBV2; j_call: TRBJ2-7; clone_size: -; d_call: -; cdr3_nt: TGTGCCAGCAGTCTTCCGGGACATCTAGCCTACGAGCAGTACTTC; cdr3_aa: CASSLPGHLAYEQYF
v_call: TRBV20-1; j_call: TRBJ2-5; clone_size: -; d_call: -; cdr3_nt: TGCAGTGCTAGTACCAGCGGCGAGACCCAGTACTTC; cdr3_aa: CSASTSGETQYF
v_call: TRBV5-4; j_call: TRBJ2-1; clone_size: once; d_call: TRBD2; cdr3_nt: TGTGCCAGCAGCTTGTCCAGCGGGGGGCGGAATGAGCAGTTCTTC; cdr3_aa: CASSLSSGGRNEQFF
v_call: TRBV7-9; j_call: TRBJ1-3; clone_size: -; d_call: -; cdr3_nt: TGTGCCAGCAGCACAACCTGGCAGGGTGAGAGCGGAAACACCATATATTTT; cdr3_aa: CASSTTWQGESGNTIYF
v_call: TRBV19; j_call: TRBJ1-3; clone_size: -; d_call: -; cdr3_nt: TGTGCCAGTAGTGAGGTTTTCTCTGGAAACACCATATATTTT; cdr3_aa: CASSEVFSGNTIYF
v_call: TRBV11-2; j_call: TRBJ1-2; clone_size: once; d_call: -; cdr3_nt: TGTGCCAGCAGCCCCCTGGGGGGTGGCAGCTATGGCTACACCTTC; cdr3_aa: CASSPLGGGSYGYTF
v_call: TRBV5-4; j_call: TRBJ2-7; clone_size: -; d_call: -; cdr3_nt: TGTGCCAGCAGCGTGGACAAGTTCTCCTACGAGCAGTACTTC; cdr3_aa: CASSVDKFSYEQYF
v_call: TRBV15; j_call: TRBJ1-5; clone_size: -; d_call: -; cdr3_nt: TGTGCCACCAGCAGAGATGGGCGTAGCAATCAGCCCCAGCATTTT; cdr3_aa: CATSRDGRSNQPQHF
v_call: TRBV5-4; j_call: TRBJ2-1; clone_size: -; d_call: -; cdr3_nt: TGTGCCAGCAGCTTGGCCATGGGAGTATGGGACAATGAGCAGTTCTTC; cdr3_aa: CASSLAMGVWDNEQFF